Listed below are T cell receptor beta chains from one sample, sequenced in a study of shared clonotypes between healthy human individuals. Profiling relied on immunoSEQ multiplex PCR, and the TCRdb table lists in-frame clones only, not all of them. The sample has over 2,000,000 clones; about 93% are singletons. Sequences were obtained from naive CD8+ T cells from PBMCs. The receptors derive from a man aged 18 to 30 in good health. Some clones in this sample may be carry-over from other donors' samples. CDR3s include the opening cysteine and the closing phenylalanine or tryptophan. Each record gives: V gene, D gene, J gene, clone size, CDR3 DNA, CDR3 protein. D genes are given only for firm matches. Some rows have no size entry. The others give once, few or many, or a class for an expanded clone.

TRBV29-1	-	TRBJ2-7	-	TGCAGCGTCCAGGGGCCGGAGAGTAAGGAGCAGTACTTC	CSVQGPESKEQYF
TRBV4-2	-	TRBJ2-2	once	TGTGCCAGCAGCCAAGATGATACAGGCCCCACCGGGGAGCTGTTTTTT	CASSQDDTGPTGELFF
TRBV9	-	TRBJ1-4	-	TGTGCCAGCAGCGGGTGGGGGCAGGGAGGAACTAATGAAAAACTGTTTTTT	CASSGWGQGGTNEKLFF
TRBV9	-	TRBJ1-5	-	TGTGCCAGCAGCGAAGGTGGAAGAGGCAATCAGCCCCAGCATTTT	CASSEGGRGNQPQHF
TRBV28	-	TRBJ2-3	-	TGTGCCAGCACTCACCTACGGACAGGAGGGGATACGCAGTATTTT	CASTHLRTGGDTQYF
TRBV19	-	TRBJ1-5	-	TGTGCCAGTAGTATATTCGGGGCCATGGGGCCCCAGCATTTT	CASSIFGAMGPQHF
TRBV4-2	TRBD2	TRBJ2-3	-	TGTGCCAGCAGCCAAGTACATTTGCGAGGGCGGGAGTTTTCAGATACGCAGTATTTT	CASSQVHLRGREFSDTQYF
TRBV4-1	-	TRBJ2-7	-	TGCGCCAGCAGCCAAGAGGGTAGCTCCTACGAGCAGTACTTC	CASSQEGSSYEQYF
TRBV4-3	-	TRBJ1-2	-	TGCGCCAGCAGCCAAGATCGAGGGGGTTGGGGCTACACCTTC	CASSQDRGGWGYTF
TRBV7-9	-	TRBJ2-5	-	TGTGCCAGCAGCTTAGGGGGCAGGGTTGAGACCCAGTACTTC	CASSLGGRVETQYF
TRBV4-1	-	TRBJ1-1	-	TGCGCCAGCAGCCAAAGGTCCTTGGAGAACACTGAAGCTTTCTTT	CASSQRSLENTEAFF
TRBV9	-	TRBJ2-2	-	TGTGCCAGCAGCGTAGGCGTCCCCGGGGAGCTGTTTTTT	CASSVGVPGELFF
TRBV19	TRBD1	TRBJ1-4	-	TGTGCCAGTAGCTCCAGGACAGGGGGGACAACTAATGAAAAACTGTTTTTT	CASSSRTGGTTNEKLFF
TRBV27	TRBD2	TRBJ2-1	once	TGTGCCAGCAGTTTAAGTCCGGCGGGAGATTTGGAGTTCTTC	CASSLSPAGDLEFF
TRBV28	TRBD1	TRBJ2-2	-	TGTGCCAGCAGCCCACAGGGGGCCGGGGAGCTGTTTTTT	CASSPQGAGELFF
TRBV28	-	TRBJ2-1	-	TGTGCCAGCAGTTTTGCAGGTACTGAGCAGTTCTTC	CASSFAGTEQFF
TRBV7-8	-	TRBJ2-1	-	TGTGCCAGCAGCTTAGTTTTAGGCGGCAATGAGCAGTTCTTC	CASSLVLGGNEQFF
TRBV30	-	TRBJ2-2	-	TGTGCCTGGAGTCCCGGCGGGGAGCTGTTTTTT	CAWSPGGELFF
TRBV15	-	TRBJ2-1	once	TGTGCCACCAGCAGAGATCCGGACCCGTACAATGAGCAGTTCTTC	CATSRDPDPYNEQFF
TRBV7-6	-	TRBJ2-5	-	TGTGCCAGCAGCCCAAGGGGCAAACAAGAGACCCAGTACTTC	CASSPRGKQETQYF
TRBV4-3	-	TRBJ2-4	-	TGCGCCAGCAGCCAAGAGTCCCGAGCCAAAAACATTCAGTACTTC	CASSQESRAKNIQYF
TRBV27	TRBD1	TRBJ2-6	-	TGTGCCACCTCGGACAGGGTAACTGGGGCCAACGTCCTGACTTTC	CATSDRVTGANVLTF
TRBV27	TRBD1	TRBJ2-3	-	TGTGCCAGCAGTCCAAGGACAGGGGGCATGGATACGCAGTATTTT	CASSPRTGGMDTQYF
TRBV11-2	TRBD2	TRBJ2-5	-	TGTGCCAGCAGCATAGCGGGAGGGCCGGTGACCCAGTACTTC	CASSIAGGPVTQYF
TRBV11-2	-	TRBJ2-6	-	TGTGCCAGCAGCTTATGGTCCCCATCTGGGGCCAACGTCCTGACTTTC	CASSLWSPSGANVLTF
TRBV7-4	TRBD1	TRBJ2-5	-	TGTGCCAGCAGGCCCGCAGGGGGCGAAGAGACCCAGTACTTC	CASRPAGGEETQYF
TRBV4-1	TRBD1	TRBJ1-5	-	TGCGCCAGCTCCCTCCTCCCAGGGGGTCATCAGCCCCAGCATTTT	CASSLLPGGHQPQHF
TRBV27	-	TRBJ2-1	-	TGTGCCAGCACCGACCGGGACTCATCTGTGTTCCATGAGCAGTTCTTC	CASTDRDSSVFHEQFF
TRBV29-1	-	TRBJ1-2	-	TGCAGCGCCCTGAGGGGGGCTCCGGGCTCTGAGTCCGGCTACACCTTC	CSALRGAPGSESGYTF
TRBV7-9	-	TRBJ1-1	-	TGTGCCAGCAGCAACCCACGGGACAAAGACACTGAAGCTTTCTTT	CASSNPRDKDTEAFF
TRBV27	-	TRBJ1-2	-	TGTGCCAGCAGTTCCAGACAGGCCGGCGTATCCTATGGCTACACCTTC	CASSSRQAGVSYGYTF
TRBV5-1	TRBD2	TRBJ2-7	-	TGCGCCAGCAGCCCCGGACTAGCGGGGCCTGGTGCGGAAAGGCACTTC	CASSPGLAGPGAERHF
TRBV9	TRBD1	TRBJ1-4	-	TGTGCCAGCAGCCCGGGCCGGGACAGCATTAATGAAAAACTGTTTTTT	CASSPGRDSINEKLFF
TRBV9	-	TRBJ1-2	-	TGTGCCAGCAGCGGGAGGGGCGGGGACACGCCGGATGGCTACACCTTC	CASSGRGGDTPDGYTF
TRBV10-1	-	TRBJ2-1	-	TGCGCCAGCAGTCCAGCGGCCGTCCACCACGATGAGCAGTTCTTC	CASSPAAVHHDEQFF
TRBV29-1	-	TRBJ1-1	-	TGCAGCGTTGGCCCGGGGGACACTGAAGCTTTCTTT	CSVGPGDTEAFF
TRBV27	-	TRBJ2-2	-	TGTGCCAGCAGGAGGGCAGGGGAGCGGGAGCTGTTTTTT	CASRRAGERELFF
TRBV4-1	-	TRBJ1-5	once	TGCGCCTGGAGGGCGTGGGCGGGTTTAGGTCAGCCCCAGCATTTT	CAWRAWAGLGQPQHF
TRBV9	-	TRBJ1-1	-	TGTGCCAGCAGCATAGCCCGGGGGAGAGACACTGAAGCTTTCTTT	CASSIARGRDTEAFF
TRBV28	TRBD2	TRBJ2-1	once	TGTGCCAGCAGCCCCGTCAGCGGGACCTACAATGAGCAGTTCTTC	CASSPVSGTYNEQFF
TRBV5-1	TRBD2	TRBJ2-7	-	TGCGCCAGCAGCTTGCGGGGAGGGACCAGCTCCTACGAGCAGTACTTC	CASSLRGGTSSYEQYF
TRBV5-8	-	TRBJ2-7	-	TGTGCCAGCAGCTTGGCCGGAAGCAGGTACTTC	CASSLAGSRYF
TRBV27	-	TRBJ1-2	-	TGTGCCAGCAATGATCGGATGGGGGGTGATGGCTACACCTTC	CASNDRMGGDGYTF
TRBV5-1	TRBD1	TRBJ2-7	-	TGCGCCAGCAGCTTAAACCCGGGACAGGGTATCCACGAGCAGTACTTC	CASSLNPGQGIHEQYF
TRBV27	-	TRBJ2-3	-	TGTGCCAGCAGTTTAGTCCCTAGCGGCACAGATACGCAGTATTTT	CASSLVPSGTDTQYF
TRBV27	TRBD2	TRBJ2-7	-	TGTGCCAGCAGTTTAGGCGGGGGTACTGCTGGAGAGCAGTACTTC	CASSLGGGTAGEQYF
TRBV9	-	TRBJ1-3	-	TGTGCCAGCGCTTCAGGGCGGGTTACTGGAAACACCATATATTTT	CASASGRVTGNTIYF
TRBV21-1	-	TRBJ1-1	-	TGTGCCAGCAGCCCGAGCAAAGATAGGGACGGAATGAACACTGAAGCTTTCTTT	CASSPSKDRDGMNTEAFF
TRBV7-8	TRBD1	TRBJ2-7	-	TGTGCCAGCAGCTTCGACAGGGACGAGCAGTACTTC	CASSFDRDEQYF
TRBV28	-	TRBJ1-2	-	TGTGCCAGCAGTTTTCCCCTCGTGGGGTGGGACGGCTACACCTTC	CASSFPLVGWDGYTF
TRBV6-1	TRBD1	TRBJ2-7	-	TGTGCCAGCAGCGACAGGGGCAACGAGCAGTACTTC	CASSDRGNEQYF
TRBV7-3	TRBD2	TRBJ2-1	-	TGTGCCAGCAGCTTTTCTAGCGGGCACAATGAGCAGTTCTTC	CASSFSSGHNEQFF
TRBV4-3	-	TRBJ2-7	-	TGCGCCAGCAGCCAAGCTCTGGGATCCTACGAGCAGTACTTC	CASSQALGSYEQYF
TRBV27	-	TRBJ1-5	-	TGTGCCAGCAGTTTAGGGGCACGGGGCAATCAGCCCCAGCATTTT	CASSLGARGNQPQHF
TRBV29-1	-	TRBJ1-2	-	TGCAGCGCCGAACAGGGCCCGAGCTATGGCTACACCTTC	CSAEQGPSYGYTF
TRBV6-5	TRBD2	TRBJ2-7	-	TGTGCCAGCAGTTATAGCGGGAGCTCCCACGAGCAGTACTTC	CASSYSGSSHEQYF
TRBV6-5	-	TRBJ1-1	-	TGTGCCAGCCTGGGAGTCCTTTACACTGAAGCTTTCTTT	CASLGVLYTEAFF